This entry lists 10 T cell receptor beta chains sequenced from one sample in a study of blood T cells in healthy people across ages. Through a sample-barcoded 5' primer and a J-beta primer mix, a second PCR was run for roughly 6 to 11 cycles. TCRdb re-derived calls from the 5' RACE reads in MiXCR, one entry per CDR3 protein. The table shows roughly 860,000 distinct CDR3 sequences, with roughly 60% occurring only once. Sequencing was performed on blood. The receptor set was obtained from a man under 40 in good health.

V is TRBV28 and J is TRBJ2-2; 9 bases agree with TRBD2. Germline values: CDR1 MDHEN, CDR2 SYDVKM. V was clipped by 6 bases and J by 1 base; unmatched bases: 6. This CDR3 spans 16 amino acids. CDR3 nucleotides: TGTGCCAGCAGACTCCTAGCGGGGATGAACACCGGGGAGCTGTTTTTT. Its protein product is CASRLLAGMNTGELFF.

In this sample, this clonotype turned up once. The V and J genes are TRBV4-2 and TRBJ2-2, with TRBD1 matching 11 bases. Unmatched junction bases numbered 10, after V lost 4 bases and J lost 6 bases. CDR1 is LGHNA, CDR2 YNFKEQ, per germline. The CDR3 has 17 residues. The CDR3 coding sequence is TGTGCCAGCAGCCGCCGGACAGGGGGCGGTGATTCCGGGGAGCTGTTTTTT. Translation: CASSRRTGGGDSGELFF.

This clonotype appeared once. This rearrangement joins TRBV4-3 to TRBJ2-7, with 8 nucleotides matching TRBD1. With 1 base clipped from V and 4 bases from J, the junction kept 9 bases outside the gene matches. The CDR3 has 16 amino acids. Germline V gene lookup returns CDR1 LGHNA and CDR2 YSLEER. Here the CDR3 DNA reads TGCGCCAGCAGCCAAGGTCTTGGACAGGGAGAATACGAGCAGTACTTC. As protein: CASSQGLGQGEYEQYF.

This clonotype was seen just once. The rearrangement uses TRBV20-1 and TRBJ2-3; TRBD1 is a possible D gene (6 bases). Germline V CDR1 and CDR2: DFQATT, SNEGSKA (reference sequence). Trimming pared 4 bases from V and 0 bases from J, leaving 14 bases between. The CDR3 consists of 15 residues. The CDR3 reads CSATSRGSSTDTQYF. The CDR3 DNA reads TGCAGTGCTACTAGCAGGGGATCTAGCACAGATACGCAGTATTTT.

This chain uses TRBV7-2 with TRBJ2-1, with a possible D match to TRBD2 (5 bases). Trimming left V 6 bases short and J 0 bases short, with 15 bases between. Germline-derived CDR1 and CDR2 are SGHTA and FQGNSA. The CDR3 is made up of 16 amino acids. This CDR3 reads CASRVGVLSSYNEQFF. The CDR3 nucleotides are TGTGCCAGCAGGGTCGGGGTCTTGAGCTCCTACAATGAGCAGTTCTTC.

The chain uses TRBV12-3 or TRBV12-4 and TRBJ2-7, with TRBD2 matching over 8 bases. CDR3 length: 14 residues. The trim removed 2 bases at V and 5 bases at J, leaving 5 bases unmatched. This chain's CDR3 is CASSLLAGGHEQYF. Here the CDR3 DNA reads TGTGCCAGCAGTTTACTGGCGGGGGGCCACGAGCAGTACTTC.

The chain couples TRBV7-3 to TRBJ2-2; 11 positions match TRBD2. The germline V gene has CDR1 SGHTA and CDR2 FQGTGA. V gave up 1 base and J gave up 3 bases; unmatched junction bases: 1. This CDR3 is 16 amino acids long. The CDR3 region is CASSLISGGDTGELFF. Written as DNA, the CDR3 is TGTGCCAGCAGCTTAATTAGCGGGGGGGACACCGGGGAGCTGTTTTTT.

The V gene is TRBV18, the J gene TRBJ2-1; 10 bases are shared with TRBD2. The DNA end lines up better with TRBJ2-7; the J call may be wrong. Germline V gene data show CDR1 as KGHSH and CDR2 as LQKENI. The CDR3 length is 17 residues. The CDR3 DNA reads TGTGCCAGCTCACCAACAGGAGCGGGGGGGTACTACAATGAGCAGTACTTC. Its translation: CASSPTGAGGYYNEQYF.

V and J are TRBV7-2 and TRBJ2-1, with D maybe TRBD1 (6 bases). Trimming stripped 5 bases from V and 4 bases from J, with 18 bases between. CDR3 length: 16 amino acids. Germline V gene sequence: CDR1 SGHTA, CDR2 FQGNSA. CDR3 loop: CASSKARGHLYNEQFF. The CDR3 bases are TGTGCCAGCAGCAAGGCCCGGGGACATCTTTACAATGAGCAGTTCTTC. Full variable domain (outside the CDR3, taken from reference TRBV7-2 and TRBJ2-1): GAGVSQSPSNKVTEKGKDVELRCDPISGHTALYWYRQSLGQGLEFLIYFQGNSAPDKSGLPSDRFSAERTGGSVSTLTIQRTQQEDSAVYLCASSKARGHLYNEQFFGPGTRLTVL.

The CDR3 is CASSLAWDRVGNQPQHF. In DNA, the CDR3 is TGTGCCAGCAGCTTAGCTTGGGACAGGGTTGGCAATCAGCCCCAGCATTTT. J is TRBJ1-5 and V is TRBV7-8; 9 bases match TRBD1. The CDR3 is 17 residues long. V gave up 0 bases and J gave up 2 bases; unmatched junction bases: 5. Germline CDR1 SGHVS, CDR2 FQNEAQ.